These 8 T cell receptor beta chains originate from one sample sequenced in a study of cytomegalovirus exposure and HLA in healthy donors. PCR employed 60 Vbeta and 13 Jbeta primers. Here immunoSEQ multiplex PCR was the method, and the copy in TCRdb shows in-frame clones only, minus some. Of roughly 90,000 clones in the sample, 80% were seen once. The sequenced sample was PBMCs. The receptor source for this set is a man younger than 35 in good health and CMV-seronegative.

This chain uses TRBV27 with TRBJ2-5; 10 bases align to TRBD1. Looked up from germline, CDR1 is MNHEY and CDR2 is SMNVEV (reference sequence). Unmatched junction bases numbered 10, after V lost 7 bases and J lost 5 bases. The CDR3 is made up of 15 amino acids. CDR3: CASTPTGGAWETQYF. CDR3 in DNA: TGTGCCAGCACCCCGACAGGGGGCGCATGGGAGACCCAGTACTTC.

The chain recombines TRBV30 with TRBJ1-1; D might be TRBD1 (6 bases). Between the trimmed V and J ends, which lost 2 bases and 5 bases, there was a span of 21 bases. CDR3 length: 16 amino acids. Germline CDR1 reads GTSNPN; CDR2 reads SVGIG (reference sequence). CDR3 residues: CAWSRGTDRRTTEAFF. CDR3 in DNA: TGTGCCTGGAGTCGGGGTACTGACAGGCGGACAACTGAAGCTTTCTTT.

As regards this clone: Germline and junction disagree at one end, which may indicate a read error. The rearrangement uses TRBV7-9 and TRBJ1-5, with D perhaps matching TRBD1 (5 bases). This CDR3 spans 16 amino acids. CDR1 and CDR2 (germline): SEHNR, FQNEAQ (reference sequence). The CDR3 nucleotides are TGTTCCAGCAGCCCGTTAGGGCAGGGCGACAATCAGCCCCAGCATTTT. It translates to CSSSPLGQGDNQPQHF.

V usage is TRBV10-2 and J usage is TRBJ1-2; tentative D call: TRBD1 (5 bases). In germline, CDR1 is WSHSY, CDR2 SAAADI. This CDR3 is built from 12 residues. Trimming left V 6 bases short and J 4 bases short, with 9 bases between. The CDR3 nucleotides are TGCGCCAGCAGGACCGACAGCTATGGCTACACCTTC. Amino acids: CASRTDSYGYTF.

The V and J genes are TRBV19 and TRBJ2-1, with unresolved D. Germline CDR1 is LNHDA and CDR2 is SQIVND (reference sequence). This CDR3 region has 11 residues. V lost 5 bases and J lost 7, with 6 bases in between. The chain's CDR3 is CASSLYNEQFF. The CDR3 coding sequence is TGTGCCAGTAGTCTCTATAATGAGCAGTTCTTC.

This clone has a handful of counts. This chain joins TRBV5-1 and TRBJ2-1; 10 bases line up with TRBD2. Per germline, CDR1 SGHRS and CDR2 YFSETQ. The CDR3 is 19 amino acids. Unmatched junction bases numbered 13, after V lost 4 bases and J lost 0 bases. CDR3 DNA sequence: TGCGCCAGCAGCCCCCAAAGGACTAGCGGAACGAGCTCCTACAATGAGCAGTTCTTC. It specifies CASSPQRTSGTSSYNEQFF.

This chain uses TRBV6-1 with TRBJ1-5, with D hard to call. Trimming took 6 bases from V and 6 from J, leaving 15 bases between them. The CDR3 length is 14 residues. Germline CDR1 is MNHNS and CDR2 is SASEGT. CDR3 nucleotide sequence: TGTGCCAGCAGAGCCCGGGAGATGGGTCAGCCCCAGCATTTT. Residues: CASRAREMGQPQHF.

The CDR3 DNA sequence: TGTGCCAGCAGTGAAGCAGGAATACAGGGGAACTATGGCTACACCTTC. As protein: CASSEAGIQGNYGYTF. This chain links TRBV6-1 with TRBJ1-2; TRBD1 agrees at 7 bases. The germline V gene encodes CDR1 MNHNS and CDR2 SASEGT. The V segment lost 0 bases and the J segment 2 bases; nucleotides outside the gene matches: 6. The length of the CDR3 is 16 residues.